The present TCR beta chain was sequenced within a study of blood T cell repertoires in COVID-19. Across the study: From the United States, Italy and Spain came samples of acute and convalescent COVID-19.

Germline V CDR1 and CDR2: SNHLY, FYNNEI. V lost 4 bases to trimming and J lost 0 bases, with 13 bases between them. This CDR3 comprises 16 residues. In the authors' methods: From reference gene primer amplification, estimates of nucleated cell counts were derived. Clones were sequenced by immunoSEQ multiplex PCR, and TCRdb holds only the in-frame ones, with some missing. V, J and clone size derive from that table, while D and trimming were established from the DNA sequence. The sample has roughly 220,000 clones; 84% are singletons. This TCR came from an older woman who had recovered from COVID-19. The source material was peripheral blood. V usage is TRBV2 and J usage is TRBJ1-5, with D perhaps matching TRBD1 (6 bases). CDR3 nucleotides: TGTGCCAGCAGTGTTGGGACACTCCTTAGCAATCAGCCCCAGCATTTT. Amino acid sequence: CASSVGTLLSNQPQHF.